Only a few counts were recorded for the clone carrying this T cell receptor beta chain. Library preparation (for TCRbeta) was performed with unique molecular identifiers. MiXCR was run by TCRdb on the PCR reads, yielding one entry per CDR3 protein. The sample contains fewer than 450,000 distinct CDR3 sequences, around 15% of which appear only once. This record comes from a study of T-cell reconstitution after alpha-beta-depleted transplantation in children. V lost 0 bases and J lost 2, with 14 bases in between. Germline V gene lookup returns CDR1 SGHDN and CDR2 FVKESK. The CDR3 contains 17 residues. This material consisted of PBMCs, mostly from graft donor cells, taken 360 days after TCRalphabeta/CD19-depleted stem cell transplant. The V call is TRBV14, the J call TRBJ1-5; D remains unclear. The sequence was collected from a male patient between 2 and 9 years old who had a stem cell transplant for acute lymphoblastic leukemia, so the T cells may come from the graft donor. The CDR3 loop reads CASSQERRKIGNQPQHF. For the CDR3, the DNA is TGTGCCAGCAGCCAAGAGAGAAGGAAAATTGGCAATCAGCCCCAGCATTTT.